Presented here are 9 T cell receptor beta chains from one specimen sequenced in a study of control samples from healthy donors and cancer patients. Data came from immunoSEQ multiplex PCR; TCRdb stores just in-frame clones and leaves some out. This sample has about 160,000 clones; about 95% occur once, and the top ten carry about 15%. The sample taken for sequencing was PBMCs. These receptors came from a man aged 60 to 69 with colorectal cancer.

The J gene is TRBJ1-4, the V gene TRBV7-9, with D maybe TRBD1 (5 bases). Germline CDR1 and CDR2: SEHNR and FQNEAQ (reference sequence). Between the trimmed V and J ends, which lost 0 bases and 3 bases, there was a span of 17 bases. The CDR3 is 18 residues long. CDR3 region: CASSLAAREGGPNEKLFF. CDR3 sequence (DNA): TGTGCCAGCAGCTTAGCCGCCAGGGAAGGCGGGCCTAATGAAAAACTGTTTTTT.

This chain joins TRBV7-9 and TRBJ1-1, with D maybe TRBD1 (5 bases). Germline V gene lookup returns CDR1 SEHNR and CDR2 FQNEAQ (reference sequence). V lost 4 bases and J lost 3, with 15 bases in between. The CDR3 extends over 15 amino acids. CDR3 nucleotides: TGTGCCAGCAGCTACGCCCCTTTGGGGGACACTGAAGCTTTCTTT. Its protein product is CASSYAPLGDTEAFF.

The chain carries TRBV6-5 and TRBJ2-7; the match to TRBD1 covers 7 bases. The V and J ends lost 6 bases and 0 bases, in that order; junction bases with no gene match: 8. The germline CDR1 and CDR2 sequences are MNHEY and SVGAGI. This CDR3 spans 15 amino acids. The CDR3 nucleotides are TGTGCCAGCAGATCCCCGAGGGGGCTCTCCTACGAGCAGTACTTC. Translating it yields CASRSPRGLSYEQYF.

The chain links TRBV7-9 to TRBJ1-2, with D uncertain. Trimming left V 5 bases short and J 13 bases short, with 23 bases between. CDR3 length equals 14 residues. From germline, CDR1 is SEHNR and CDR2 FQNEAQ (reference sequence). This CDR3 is CASSTREGLPIPTF. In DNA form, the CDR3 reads TGTGCCAGCAGCACCCGAGAAGGGCTTCCGATACCCACCTTC.

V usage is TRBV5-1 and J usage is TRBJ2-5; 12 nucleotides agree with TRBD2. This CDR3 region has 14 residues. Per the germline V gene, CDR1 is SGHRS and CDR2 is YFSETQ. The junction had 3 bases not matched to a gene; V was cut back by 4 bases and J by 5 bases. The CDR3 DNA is TGCGCCAGCAGCAGACTAGCGGGGGCCGAGACCCAGTACTTC. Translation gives CASSRLAGAETQYF.

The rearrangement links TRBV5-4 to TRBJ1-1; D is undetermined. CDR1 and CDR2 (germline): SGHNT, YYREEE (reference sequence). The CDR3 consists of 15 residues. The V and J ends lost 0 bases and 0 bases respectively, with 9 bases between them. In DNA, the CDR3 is TGTGCCAGCAGCTTGGGTGCGACGGTGAACACTGAAGCTTTCTTT. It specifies CASSLGATVNTEAFF.

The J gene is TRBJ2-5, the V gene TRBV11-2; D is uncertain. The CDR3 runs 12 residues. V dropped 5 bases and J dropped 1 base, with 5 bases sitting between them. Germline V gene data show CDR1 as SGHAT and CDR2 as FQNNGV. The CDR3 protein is CASSLLQETQYF. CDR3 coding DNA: TGTGCCAGCAGCCTCCTCCAAGAGACCCAGTACTTC.

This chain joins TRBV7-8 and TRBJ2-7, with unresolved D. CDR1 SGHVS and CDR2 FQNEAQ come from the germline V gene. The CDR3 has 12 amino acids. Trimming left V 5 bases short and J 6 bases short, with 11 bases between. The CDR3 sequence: CASSLSRFEQYF. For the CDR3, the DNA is TGTGCCAGCAGCCTTTCTCGCTTCGAGCAGTACTTC.

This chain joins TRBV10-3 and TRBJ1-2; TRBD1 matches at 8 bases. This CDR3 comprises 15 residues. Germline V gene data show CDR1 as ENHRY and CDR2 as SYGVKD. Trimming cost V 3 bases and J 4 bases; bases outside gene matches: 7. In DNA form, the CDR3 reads TGTGCCATCAGTGATAGCCAGGACAGGGCCTATGGCTACACCTTC. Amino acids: CAISDSQDRAYGYTF.